The 18 T cell receptor beta chains presented below share a single source sample, sequenced in a study of CD8 T cells in Susac syndrome. RNA totalling roughly 0.45 to 1 ug underwent reverse transcription with random hexamers. TCRdb ran MiXCR on the immunoSEQ multiplex PCR reads and lists one entry per CDR3 protein. Here the sample spans 150,000 to 160,000 distinct CDR3 sequences, about 94% being singletons. Specimen: CD8+ T cells from PBMCs. The receptors were gathered from a human donor with multiple sclerosis.

The V call is TRBV6-5, the J call TRBJ2-7, with 8 bases aligning to TRBD2. V dropped 2 bases and J dropped 0; count of bases not matched to a gene: 12. The germline CDR1 and CDR2 sequences are MNHEY and SVGAGI. The CDR3 is 18 amino acids. The CDR3 protein is CASSYVRSSGPSSYEQYF. The CDR3 DNA follows: TGTGCCAGCAGTTACGTAAGGTCTAGCGGGCCGAGCTCCTACGAGCAGTACTTC.

In its sample, this clonotype was seen once. This chain links TRBV7-9 with TRBJ2-5; D might be TRBD2 (6 bases). This CDR3 has 17 residues. The germline V gene has CDR1 SEHNR and CDR2 FQNEAQ (reference sequence). V was clipped by 6 bases and J by 1 base, with 21 bases between them. CDR3 in amino acids: CASSPPIGGDPQETQYF. CDR3 sequence (DNA): TGTGCCAGCAGTCCCCCAATCGGGGGAGACCCCCAAGAGACCCAGTACTTC.

The chain carries TRBV4-1 and TRBJ2-1; possibly TRBD1 or TRBD2 for D (5 bases each). This CDR3 has 17 amino acids. Trimming shortened V by 4 bases and J by 0 bases, and 16 bases separated the two germline ends. Looked up from germline, CDR1 is MGHRA and CDR2 is YSYEKL. The CDR3 protein is CASSPRGARSSYNEQFF. The CDR3 nucleotides are TGCGCCAGCAGCCCCAGAGGGGCCAGGAGCTCCTACAATGAGCAGTTCTTC.

The gene calls are TRBV6-1 and TRBJ1-2; D gene unclear. CDR1 MNHNS and CDR2 SASEGT come from the germline V gene. The V gene lost 7 bases and the J gene lost 7 bases, with 10 bases spanning the gap. The CDR3 totals 11 residues. CDR3 region: CASTRDVGYTF. CDR3 DNA: TGTGCCAGCACAAGAGACGTTGGCTACACCTTC.

The genes are TRBV7-8 and TRBJ2-3, with 10 positions matching TRBD2. Losses at the gene ends were 4 bases for V and 4 bases for J; bases not matched to a gene: 8. This CDR3 comprises 16 residues. The germline gives CDR1 SGHVS, CDR2 FQNEAQ. The CDR3 loop reads CASSSERGGRADTQYF. CDR3 DNA: TGTGCCAGCAGCTCAGAGCGGGGGGGCCGGGCAGATACGCAGTATTTT.

This clonotype was seen a single time. The V gene is TRBV5-1, the J gene TRBJ1-5; TRBD1 might be the D (5 bases). Between the trimmed V and J ends, which lost 6 bases and 3 bases, there was a span of 13 bases. From germline, CDR1 is SGHRS and CDR2 YFSETQ. This CDR3 is 14 amino acids long. The CDR3 DNA reads as TGCGCCAGCAAGTGTCAGGGCCCCAATCAGCCCCAGCATTTT. Protein: CASKCQGPNQPQHF.

The chain employs TRBV7-3 and TRBJ2-1; the match to TRBD2 covers 8 bases. Trimming removed 3 bases from V and 7 bases from J; junction bases left unmatched: 2. CDR1 and CDR2 from the germline V gene are SGHTA and FQGTGA. The length of the CDR3 is 13 residues. CDR3 sequence (DNA): TGTGCCAGCAGCTTGCGGGGGGTTAATGAGCAGTTCTTC. Protein product: CASSLRGVNEQFF. The variable domain in full, completed from reference TRBV7-3 and TRBJ2-1, reads GAGVSQTPSNKVTEKGKYVELRCDPISGHTALYWYRQSLGQGPEFLIYFQGTGAADDSGLPNDRFFAVRPEGSVSTLKIQRTERGDSAVYLCASSLRGVNEQFFGPGTRLTVL.

The chain is built from TRBV11-2 and TRBJ2-7; no reliable D call. This CDR3 spans 13 amino acids. CDR1 is SGHAT, CDR2 FQNNGV, per germline. Trimming stripped 1 base from V and 2 bases from J, with 6 bases between. Written as DNA, the CDR3 is TGTGCCAGCAGCTTAGGGTCAACCTACGAGCAGTACTTC. It encodes CASSLGSTYEQYF.

The chain uses TRBV29-1 and TRBJ1-5; maybe TRBD1 (5 bases). V lost 7 bases and J lost 3, with 19 bases in between. CDR1 is SQVTM and CDR2 is ANQGSEA in the germline V gene. This CDR3 is 15 amino acids long. CDR3 DNA sequence: TGCAGCGCCGCGGATGGGCAGGGATTCAATCAGCCCCAGCATTTT. The encoded protein is CSAADGQGFNQPQHF.

This chain joins TRBV15 and TRBJ2-7; tentatively, D is TRBD1 or TRBD2 (5 bases each). The CDR3 loop spans 14 amino acids. Germline values: CDR1 LNHNV, CDR2 YYDKDF (reference sequence). With 3 bases removed from V and 1 base from J, the gap between germline ends came to 10 bases. The CDR3 region is CATSSRGRSYEQYF. Here the CDR3 DNA reads TGTGCCACCAGCAGCCGGGGCCGGTCCTACGAGCAGTACTTC.

The genes are TRBV19 and TRBJ1-1; TRBD1 matches at 8 bases. Per germline, CDR1 LNHDA and CDR2 SQIVND (reference sequence). V dropped 5 bases and J dropped 3; count of bases not matched to a gene: 14. The length of the CDR3 is 17 residues. The CDR3 DNA is TGTGCCAGTAGTGGAGGACTAGACAGGGGACAGTACACTGAAGCTTTCTTT. Translating it yields CASSGGLDRGQYTEAFF.

This chain joins TRBV15 and TRBJ2-7; D is perhaps TRBD1 (5 bases). Per the germline V gene, CDR1 is LNHNV and CDR2 is YYDKDF (reference sequence). The length of the CDR3 is 15 residues. V lost 5 bases to trimming and J lost 3 bases, with 17 bases between them. This CDR3 reads CATSAPDRPHYEQYF. For the CDR3, the DNA is TGTGCCACCAGCGCCCCAGACAGACCCCACTACGAGCAGTACTTC. Variable domain in full (rest from reference TRBV15 and TRBJ2-7): DAMVIQNPRYQVTQFGKPVTLSCSQTLNHNVMYWYQQKSSQAPKLLFHYYDKDFNNEADTPDNFQSRRPNTSFCFLDIRSPGLGDTAMYLCATSAPDRPHYEQYFGPGTRLTVT.

DNA of the CDR3: TGTGCCAGCAGTGAATACGAGGAGAGCTCCTACAATGAGCAGTTCTTC. This encodes CASSEYEESSYNEQFF. This chain joins TRBV25-1 and TRBJ2-1; D gene uncertain. This CDR3 has 16 amino acids. Germline V lookup: CDR1 MGHDK, CDR2 SYGVNS. The V end was cut by 0 bases, the J end by 0 bases, with 9 bases between.

The chain couples TRBV12-3 or TRBV12-4 to TRBJ2-7; the D call may be TRBD1 or TRBD2 (6 bases each). The CDR3 runs to 14 residues. V lost 1 base to trimming and J lost 6 bases, with 13 bases between them. Written as DNA, the CDR3 is TGTGCCAGCAGTTTAGGGGGGCCGCGGGGCGAGCAGTACTTC. Protein: CASSLGGPRGEQYF.

About this clonotype: The junction does not match germline at one end; this may be a read error. The genes are TRBV13 and TRBJ2-4, with D perhaps matching TRBD1 (6 bases). The CDR3 consists of 14 residues. Germline CDR1 reads PRHDT; CDR2 reads FYEKMQ (reference sequence). For the CDR3, the DNA is TGTGCCAGCAGCTTTCAACAGGGTGGTGAAAGAAAGGACTTC. It yields the protein CASSFQQGGERKDF.

The chain is built from TRBV4-1 and TRBJ2-1; 7 nucleotides align to TRBD1. CDR1 and CDR2 (germline): MGHRA, YSYEKL. The length of the CDR3 is 14 residues. V lost 10 bases to trimming and J lost 8 bases; unmatched junction nucleotides: 14. The CDR3 DNA follows: TGCGCCACCACCGGGGACAGTCTAGGGCATGAGCAGTTCTTC. This sequence encodes CATTGDSLGHEQFF.

This rearrangement joins TRBV20-1 to TRBJ2-7; possibly TRBD2 for D (5 bases). The V gene lost 0 bases and the J gene lost 6 bases, with 18 bases spanning the gap. The germline CDR1 and CDR2 sequences are DFQATT and SNEGSKA (reference sequence). This CDR3 has 15 residues. The CDR3 reads CSARDTWTQVREQYF. The CDR3 region has the DNA TGCAGTGCTAGAGATACCTGGACTCAGGTGCGCGAGCAGTACTTC.

The rearrangement links TRBV27 to TRBJ2-7, with TRBD1 matching 7 bases. Germline trimming cut 3 bases from V and 1 base from J; bases unmatched to any gene: 3. From germline, CDR1 is MNHEY and CDR2 SMNVEV (reference sequence). The CDR3 sequence is 14 residues long. In DNA form, the CDR3 reads TGTGCCAGCAGTTTCCAGGACAGGTCCTACGAGCAGTACTTC. Encoded protein: CASSFQDRSYEQYF.